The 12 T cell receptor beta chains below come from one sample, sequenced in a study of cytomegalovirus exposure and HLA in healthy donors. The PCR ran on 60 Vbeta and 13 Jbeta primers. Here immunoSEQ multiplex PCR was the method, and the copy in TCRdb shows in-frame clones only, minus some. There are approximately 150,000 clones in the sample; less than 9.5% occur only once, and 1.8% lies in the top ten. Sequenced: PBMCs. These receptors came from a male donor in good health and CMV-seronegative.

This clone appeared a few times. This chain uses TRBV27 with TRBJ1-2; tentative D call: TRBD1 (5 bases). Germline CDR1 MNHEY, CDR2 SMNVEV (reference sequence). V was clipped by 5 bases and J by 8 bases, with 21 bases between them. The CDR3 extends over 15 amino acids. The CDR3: CASSPTLGTPRGYTF. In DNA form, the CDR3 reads TGTGCCAGCAGTCCGACCCTCGGGACTCCCCGAGGCTACACCTTC.

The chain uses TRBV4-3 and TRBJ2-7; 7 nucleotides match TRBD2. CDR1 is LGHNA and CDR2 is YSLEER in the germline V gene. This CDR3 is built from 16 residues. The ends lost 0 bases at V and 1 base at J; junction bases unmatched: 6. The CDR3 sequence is CASSQDPAGPSYEQYF. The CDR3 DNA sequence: TGCGCCAGCAGCCAAGATCCAGCGGGACCTTCCTACGAGCAGTACTTC.

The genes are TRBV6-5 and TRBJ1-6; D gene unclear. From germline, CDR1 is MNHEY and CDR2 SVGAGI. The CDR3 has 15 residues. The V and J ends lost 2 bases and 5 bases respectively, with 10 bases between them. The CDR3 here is CASSYTTGDNSPLHF. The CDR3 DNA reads TGTGCCAGCAGTTACACTACCGGGGATAATTCACCCCTCCACTTT.

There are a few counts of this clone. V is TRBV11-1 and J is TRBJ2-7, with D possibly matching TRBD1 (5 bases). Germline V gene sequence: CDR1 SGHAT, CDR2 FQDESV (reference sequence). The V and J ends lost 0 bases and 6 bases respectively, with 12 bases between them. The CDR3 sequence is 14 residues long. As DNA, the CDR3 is TGTGCCAGCAGCTTAGCAGGGGCCAGATCCGAGCAGTACTTC. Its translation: CASSLAGARSEQYF.

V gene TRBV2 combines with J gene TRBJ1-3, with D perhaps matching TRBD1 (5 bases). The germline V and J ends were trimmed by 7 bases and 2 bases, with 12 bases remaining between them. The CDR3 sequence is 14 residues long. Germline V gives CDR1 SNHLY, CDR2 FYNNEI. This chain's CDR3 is CASNHGTAGNTIYF. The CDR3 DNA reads TGTGCCAGCAACCACGGGACTGCTGGAAACACCATATATTTT.

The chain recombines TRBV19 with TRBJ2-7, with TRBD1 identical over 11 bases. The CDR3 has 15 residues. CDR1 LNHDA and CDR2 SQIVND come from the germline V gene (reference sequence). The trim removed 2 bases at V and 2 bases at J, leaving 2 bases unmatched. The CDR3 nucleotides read TGTGCCAGTAGTATACGGGGACAGGGGGCCTACGAGCAGTACTTC. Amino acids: CASSIRGQGAYEQYF.

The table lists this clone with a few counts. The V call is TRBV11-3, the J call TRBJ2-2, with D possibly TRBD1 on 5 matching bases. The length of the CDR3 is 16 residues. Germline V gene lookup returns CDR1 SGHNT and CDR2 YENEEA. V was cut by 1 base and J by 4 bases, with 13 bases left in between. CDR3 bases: TGTGCCAGCAGCTTAGTCCCAGGGCGGAGCACCGGGGAGCTGTTTTTT. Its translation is CASSLVPGRSTGELFF.

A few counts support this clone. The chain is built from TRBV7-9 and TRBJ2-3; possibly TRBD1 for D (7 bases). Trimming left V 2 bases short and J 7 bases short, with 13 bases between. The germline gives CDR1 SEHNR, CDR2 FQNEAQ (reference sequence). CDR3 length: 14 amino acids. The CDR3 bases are TGTGCCAGCAGCTTACAGGGGGGCACGTATACGCAGTATTTT. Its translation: CASSLQGGTYTQYF.

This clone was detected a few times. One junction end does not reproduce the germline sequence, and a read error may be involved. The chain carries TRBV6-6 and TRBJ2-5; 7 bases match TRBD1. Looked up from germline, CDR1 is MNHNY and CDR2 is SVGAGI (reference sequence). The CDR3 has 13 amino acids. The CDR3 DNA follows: TGTGCCGGCAGCCCCCAGGGGGTAGAGACCCAGTACTTC. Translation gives CAGSPQGVETQYF.

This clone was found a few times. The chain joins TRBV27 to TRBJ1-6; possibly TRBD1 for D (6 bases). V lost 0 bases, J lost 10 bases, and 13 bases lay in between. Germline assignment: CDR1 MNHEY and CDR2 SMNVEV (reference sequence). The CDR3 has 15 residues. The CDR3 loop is CASSLSGGLGSPLHF. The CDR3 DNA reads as TGTGCCAGCAGTTTATCAGGGGGATTGGGGTCACCCCTCCACTTT.

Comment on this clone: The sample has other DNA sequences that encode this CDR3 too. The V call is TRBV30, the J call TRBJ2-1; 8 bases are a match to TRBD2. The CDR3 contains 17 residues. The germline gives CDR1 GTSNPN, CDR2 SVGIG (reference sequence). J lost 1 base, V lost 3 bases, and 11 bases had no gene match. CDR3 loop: CAWSDPRSGSSYNEQFF. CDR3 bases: TGTGCCTGGAGCGATCCGAGGAGCGGGAGTTCCTACAATGAGCAGTTCTTC.

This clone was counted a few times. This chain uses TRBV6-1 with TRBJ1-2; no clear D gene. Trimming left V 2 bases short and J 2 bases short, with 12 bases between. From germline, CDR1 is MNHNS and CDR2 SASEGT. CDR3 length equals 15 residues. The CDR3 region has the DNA TGTGCCAGCAGTGAATCGGGGAGGCAGAACTATGGCTACACCTTC. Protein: CASSESGRQNYGYTF.